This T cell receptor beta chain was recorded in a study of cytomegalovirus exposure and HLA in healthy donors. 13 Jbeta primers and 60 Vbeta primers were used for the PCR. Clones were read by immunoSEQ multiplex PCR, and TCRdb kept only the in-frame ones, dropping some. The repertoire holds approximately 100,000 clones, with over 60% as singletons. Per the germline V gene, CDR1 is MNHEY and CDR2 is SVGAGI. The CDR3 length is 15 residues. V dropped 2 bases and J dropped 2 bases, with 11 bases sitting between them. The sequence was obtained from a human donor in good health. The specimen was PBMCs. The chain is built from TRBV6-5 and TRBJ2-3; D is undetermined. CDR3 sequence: CASSYTATNTDTQYF. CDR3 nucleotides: TGTGCCAGCAGTTACACTGCAACTAACACAGATACGCAGTATTTT.